This T cell receptor beta chain was captured by sequencing in a study of cytomegalovirus exposure and HLA in healthy donors. Study-level findings and limits: Confirmation was obtained in vitro that three CMV-associated chains are specific for CMV antigens.

13 Jbeta primers and 60 Vbeta primers were used for the PCR. The authors' processing: The authors later counted about 80 million unique TCR beta chains, approximately 10 million of them shared. Some clones are missing from TCRdb's copy, which holds only in-frame ones; the method was immunoSEQ multiplex PCR. Clone size and V and J calls were adopted from that table, with D and trimming inferred from the DNA. The sample has 150,000 or so clones; 73% are singletons. The CDR3 spans 15 residues. With V trimmed by 0 bases and J by 5 bases, 6 bases remained unmatched. Germline CDR1 and CDR2: LGHNA and YSLEER. On this clone: Its specificity is not known.

The specimen sequenced was PBMCs. The V call is TRBV4-3, the J call TRBJ1-1, with 7 positions matching TRBD1. The sequence derives from a woman aged 18-29 years in good health and CMV-seronegative. This CDR3 reads CASSQEVRGITEAFF. The DNA of the CDR3 is TGCGCCAGCAGCCAAGAAGTCAGGGGGATAACTGAAGCTTTCTTT.